These 29 T cell receptor beta chains were sequenced from one sample in a study of T cell repertoires in cytomegalovirus infection. In TCRdb, the reads were re-called with MiXCR into one record per CDR3 protein. This table has about 400,000 distinct CDR3 sequences, 18% appearing once. What was sequenced was PBMCs. These receptors all stem from a human donor in good health (CMV status not recorded). Some clones in this sample may be carry-over from other donors' samples.

V usage is TRBV10-3 and J usage is TRBJ2-3, with D perhaps TRBD1 (6 bases). Germline V gene sequence: CDR1 ENHRY, CDR2 SYGVKD. Trimming cost V 0 bases and J 3 bases, with 7 bases left between them. The CDR3 is 14 residues long. In DNA, the CDR3 is TGTGCCATCAGTGAGTCAGGGGGTACAGATACGCAGTATTTT. Translating it yields CAISESGGTDTQYF.

This clonotype was seen only a few times. The chain has TRBV7-2 and TRBJ2-7; TRBD2 agrees at 15 bases. The germline gives CDR1 SGHTA, CDR2 FQGNSA. The CDR3 contains 15 residues. V lost 4 bases and J lost 7; bases outside the gene matches: 5. The chain's CDR3 is CASSSGLAGGVEQYF. As DNA, the CDR3 is TGTGCCAGCAGCTCCGGACTAGCGGGGGGGGTAGAGCAGTACTTC.

This clonotype was detected a few times. This chain connects TRBV6-6 to TRBJ1-1, with 7 bases matching TRBD1. The V gene end was trimmed by 2 bases and the J gene end by 0 bases; junction bases not matched to a gene: 15. The CDR3 is made up of 19 amino acids. Germline values: CDR1 MNHNY, CDR2 SVGAGI (reference sequence). The CDR3 spells CASSYHRGLNSGMNTEAFF. The CDR3 DNA follows: TGTGCCAGCAGTTACCACAGGGGACTGAACTCTGGAATGAACACTGAAGCTTTCTTT.

This clonotype was observed many times. The CDR3 sequence is CASSSWISATQYF. In DNA form, the CDR3 reads TGTGCCAGCAGTTCCTGGATCTCAGCGACCCAGTACTTC. The genes are TRBV12-3 or TRBV12-4 and TRBJ2-5; D gene ambiguous. Trimming cost V 4 bases and J 7 bases, with 13 bases left between them. There are 13 residues in the CDR3.

As regards this clonotype: This could be a read error, since a much larger clone is one nucleotide away. The chain has TRBV7-6 and TRBJ2-7, with 9 bases that match TRBD1. In germline, CDR1 is SGHVS, CDR2 FNYEAQ. The CDR3 has 16 amino acids. The CDR3 DNA follows: TGTGTCAGCAGTTATCGCCGGACAGGGGAAAATTACGAGCAGTACTTC. Its translation: CVSSYRRTGENYEQYF. Combining the CDR3 with reference TRBV7-6 and TRBJ2-7 gives the whole variable domain GAGVSQSPRYKVTKRGQDVALRCDPISGHVSLYWYRQALGQGPEFLTYFNYEAQQDKSGLPNDRFSAERPEGSISTLTIQRTEQRDSAMYRCVSSYRRTGENYEQYFGPGTRLTVT.

This clonotype was found a few times. V and J are TRBV11-2 and TRBJ1-3, with D possibly matching TRBD1 (6 bases). This CDR3 has 15 residues. The V and J ends lost 7 bases and 2 bases respectively, with 15 bases between them. The germline CDR1 and CDR2 sequences are SGHAT and FQNNGV. The CDR3 sequence: CASIRRGSPGNTIYF. For the CDR3, the DNA is TGTGCCAGCATAAGAAGGGGGTCGCCTGGAAACACCATATATTTT.

The chain recombines TRBV7-6 with TRBJ1-5; 9 bases agree with TRBD1. Germline V CDR1 and CDR2: SGHVS, FNYEAQ. The CDR3 length is 22 residues. Trimming cost V 1 base and J 4 bases; bases outside gene matches: 23. The CDR3 region is CASSLVFLSLEQGARRNQPQHF. DNA of the CDR3: TGTGCCAGCAGCTTAGTTTTTTTAAGTTTAGAACAGGGGGCACGGCGGAATCAGCCCCAGCATTTT.

This chain joins TRBV28 and TRBJ2-1; TRBD1 matches at 8 bases. J was trimmed by 2 bases and V by 6 bases; bases with no gene match: 3. The V gene's germline CDR1 is MDHEN and CDR2 SYDVKM. This CDR3 has 14 residues. CDR3 bases: TGTGCCAGCAGAAAGGACAGGGCCTACAATGAGCAGTTCTTC. Its protein product is CASRKDRAYNEQFF.

This clonotype was picked up a small number of times. The V gene is TRBV4-1, the J gene TRBJ2-3; no clear D. Germline V CDR1 and CDR2: MGHRA, YSYEKL. The CDR3 is made up of 15 amino acids. Trimming stripped 1 base from V and 4 bases from J, with 12 bases between. The CDR3: CASSQVHPGADTQYF. CDR3 coding DNA: TGCGCCAGCAGCCAAGTACACCCTGGGGCAGATACGCAGTATTTT.

Many counts were recorded for this clonotype. The J gene is TRBJ1-1, the V gene TRBV7-9; D gene unclear. CDR1 is SEHNR and CDR2 is FQNEAQ in the germline V gene (reference sequence). The length of the CDR3 is 13 residues. The V end lost 2 bases, the J end lost 4 bases, and 8 bases lay between the germline ends. The CDR3: CASSLNLGTEAFF. The CDR3 nucleotides read TGTGCCAGCAGCTTAAATCTTGGCACTGAAGCTTTCTTT.

This clonotype has only a few counts. This chain joins TRBV7-9 and TRBJ1-2, with D maybe TRBD1 (6 bases). V was shortened by 2 bases and J by 8 bases, with 15 bases between the two germline ends. This CDR3 spans 14 amino acids. The germline V gene encodes CDR1 SEHNR and CDR2 FQNEAQ (reference sequence). CDR3 DNA: TGTGCCAGCAGCTTAACCCAGGGGTTCAGAGGCTACACCTTC. This codes for CASSLTQGFRGYTF.

This clonotype is medium-sized (0.01 to 0.1%) in the sample. This chain uses TRBV15 with TRBJ2-5, with 9 bases identical to TRBD1. CDR3 size: 13 residues. The germline gives CDR1 LNHNV, CDR2 YYDKDF (reference sequence). The trim removed 5 bases at V and 4 bases at J, leaving 2 bases unmatched. For the CDR3, the DNA is TGTGCCACCAGCCAGACAGGGGGAGAGACCCAGTACTTC. Its protein is CATSQTGGETQYF.

This clonotype is labeled medium-sized (0.01 to 0.1%). The rearrangement uses TRBV7-2 and TRBJ2-7; no definite D call. Between the trimmed V and J ends, which lost 2 bases and 2 bases, there was a span of 10 bases. CDR3 size: 14 residues. Germline V CDR1 and CDR2: SGHTA, FQGNSA. CDR3 residues: CASSLTAGPYEQYF. CDR3 coding DNA: TGTGCCAGCAGCTTAACGGCTGGCCCCTACGAGCAGTACTTC.

The rearrangement links TRBV7-2 to TRBJ2-7, with a possible D match to TRBD2 (6 bases). The CDR3 spans 13 residues. Trimming removed 6 bases from V and 5 bases from J, with 14 bases in between. Per germline, CDR1 SGHTA and CDR2 FQGNSA. In DNA, the CDR3 is TGTGCCAGCAGAGGAGGTAGCGGCCACGAGCAGTACTTC. Translation gives CASRGGSGHEQYF.

The chain employs TRBV2 and TRBJ2-7; TRBD1 is a possible D gene (5 bases). The germline V and J ends were trimmed by 6 bases and 2 bases, with 11 bases remaining between them. The germline V gene has CDR1 SNHLY and CDR2 FYNNEI. This CDR3 region has 13 residues. CDR3 nucleotide sequence: TGTGCCAGCAGCCCTCGACAGCCCTACGAGCAGTACTTC. Protein product: CASSPRQPYEQYF.

This clonotype showed up many times. The rearrangement uses TRBV6-6 and TRBJ2-7; possibly TRBD2 for D (7 bases). The CDR3 has 12 amino acids. V lost 8 bases and J 3 bases, leaving 11 bases between the germline ends. CDR1 is MNHNY, CDR2 SVGAGI, per germline (reference sequence). For the CDR3, the DNA is TGTGCCAGCTCGGGGGGCAGCTACGAGCAGTACTTC. Protein product: CASSGGSYEQYF.

This clonotype was counted at least ten times. The chain joins TRBV7-2 to TRBJ2-3; TRBD2 might be the D (6 bases). Germline V gene sequence: CDR1 SGHTA, CDR2 FQGNSA. Trimming pared 3 bases from V and 0 bases from J, leaving 10 bases between. The length of the CDR3 is 15 residues. CDR3 coding DNA: TGTGCCAGCAGCTTTGGAGGGGTTAGCACAGATACGCAGTATTTT. Its translation is CASSFGGVSTDTQYF.

This clonotype was observed many times. The rearrangement joins TRBV7-9 to TRBJ2-5; 7 bases match TRBD1. Looked up from germline, CDR1 is SEHNR and CDR2 is FQNEAQ (reference sequence). J was trimmed by 4 bases and V by 6 bases; bases with no gene match: 5. The CDR3 loop spans 13 amino acids. CDR3 in DNA: TGTGCCAGCAGTATACAGGGGAGAGAGACCCAGTACTTC. Amino acids: CASSIQGRETQYF.

The table lists this clonotype with many counts. The chain couples TRBV7-9 to TRBJ1-4, with D perhaps matching TRBD1 (5 bases). CDR1 and CDR2 from the germline V gene are SEHNR and FQNEAQ (reference sequence). The CDR3 spans 14 residues. The ends were cut back, 4 bases at V and 8 bases at J, with 14 bases in the middle. CDR3 nucleotide sequence: TGTGCCAGCAGCTCCCGGGGTGGGGGAGAAAAACTGTTTTTT. Residues: CASSSRGGGEKLFF.

This clonotype was seen at least ten times. V gene TRBV7-8 combines with J gene TRBJ2-7; D not certain. Germline V CDR1 and CDR2: SGHVS, FQNEAQ. The CDR3 runs 13 residues. V gave up 2 bases and J gave up 5 bases, with 10 bases separating them. CDR3 region: CASSLRSVHEQYF. The CDR3, as DNA: TGTGCCAGCAGCTTACGATCCGTTCACGAGCAGTACTTC. The whole variable domain, remainder taken from reference TRBV7-8 and TRBJ2-7, is GAGVSQSPRYKVAKRGQDVALRCDPISGHVSLFWYQQALGQGPEFLTYFQNEAQLDKSGLPSDRFFAERPEGSVSTLKIQRTQQEDSAVYLCASSLRSVHEQYFGPGTRLTVT.

The CDR3 here is CASSARNFENSPLHF. The CDR3 nucleotides are TGTGCCAGCAGCGCTCGGAACTTCGAGAATTCACCCCTCCACTTT. The chain uses TRBV9 and TRBJ1-6; D not certain. CDR1 and CDR2 from the germline V gene are SGDLS and YYNGEE. The CDR3 runs to 15 residues. V was shortened by 3 bases and J by 7 bases, with 14 bases between the two germline ends. The variable domain in full, completed from reference TRBV9 and TRBJ1-6, reads DSGVTQTPKHLITATGQRVTLRCSPRSGDLSVYWYQQSLDQGLQFLIQYYNGEERAKGNILERFSAQQFPDLHSELNLSSLELGDSALYFCASSARNFENSPLHFGNGTRLTVT.

The sample holds a few counts of this clonotype. The chain recombines TRBV10-3 with TRBJ2-5; D may be TRBD2 (6 bases). CDR3 length equals 11 residues. The germline V gene has CDR1 ENHRY and CDR2 SYGVKD. V dropped 6 bases and J dropped 4 bases, with 6 bases sitting between them. CDR3 protein: CAIRGGETQYF. DNA for the CDR3: TGTGCCATCAGGGGAGGAGAGACCCAGTACTTC.

The chain recombines TRBV29-1 with TRBJ1-3; 11 bases fit TRBD1. V lost 1 base to trimming and J lost 1 base; unmatched junction nucleotides: 9. CDR3 size: 18 residues. Germline CDR1 is SQVTM and CDR2 is ANQGSEA. CDR3 bases: TGCAGCGTTGAAGGAGGGGGACAGGGGGGCTTATCTGGAAACACCATATATTTT. Translation: CSVEGGGQGGLSGNTIYF.

The rearrangement uses TRBV9 and TRBJ1-5, with TRBD1 matching over 10 bases. Germline assignment: CDR1 SGDLS and CDR2 YYNGEE. This CDR3 has 17 amino acids. V dropped 0 bases and J dropped 7; count of bases not matched to a gene: 10. The CDR3 DNA reads TGTGCCAGCAGCGTAGGGCCCGGGACAGGGGTTTTCCAGCCCCAGCATTTT. Amino acids: CASSVGPGTGVFQPQHF.

V is TRBV7-6 and J is TRBJ1-2; 8 nucleotides agree with TRBD1. CDR1 and CDR2 (germline): SGHVS, FNYEAQ. The J segment lost 2 bases and the V segment lost 5 bases, leaving 7 bases of the junction unmatched. The CDR3 sequence is 15 residues long. The CDR3 reads CASSTIQGGNYGYTF. The CDR3 nucleotides are TGTGCCAGCAGCACAATACAGGGGGGCAACTATGGCTACACCTTC.

CDR3 in DNA: TGTGCCACCAGCAGAGCGGGTCCTGAGCCTGAAGCTTTCTTT. It translates to CATSRAGPEPEAFF. The chain combines TRBV15 with TRBJ1-1; D remains unclear. V dropped 1 base and J dropped 6 bases, with 12 bases sitting between them. The germline V gene encodes CDR1 LNHNV and CDR2 YYDKDF (reference sequence). The CDR3 runs 14 residues.

This clonotype was detected ten times or more. The rearrangement joins TRBV27 to TRBJ1-2; 7 bases are a match to TRBD1. The V gene's germline CDR1 is MNHEY and CDR2 SMNVEV (reference sequence). With V trimmed by 5 bases and J by 8 bases, 8 bases remained unmatched. The CDR3 consists of 13 residues. CDR3: CASSRRQGSGYTF. In DNA, the CDR3 is TGTGCCAGCAGTCGACGACAGGGTAGCGGCTACACCTTC.

The gene calls are TRBV6-1 and TRBJ1-2; D not certain. CDR1 and CDR2 from the germline V gene are MNHNS and SASEGT. This CDR3 has 11 residues. V lost 6 bases, J lost 8 bases, and 10 bases lay in between. CDR3 amino acids: CASRNRGGYTF. The CDR3 DNA reads as TGTGCCAGCAGGAACAGAGGCGGCTACACCTTC.

The genes are TRBV7-7 and TRBJ2-2, with TRBD1 matching 8 bases. The CDR3 loop spans 15 amino acids. CDR1 is SSHAT, CDR2 FNYEAQ, per germline (reference sequence). The trim removed 5 bases at V and 7 bases at J, leaving 9 bases unmatched. The CDR3 sequence: CASSPMTGARGELFF. The CDR3 DNA reads as TGTGCCAGCAGCCCAATGACAGGGGCACGCGGGGAGCTGTTTTTT.